This T cell receptor (beta chain) comes out of a study of cytomegalovirus exposure and HLA in healthy donors. Turning to the study itself: Approximately 180 million T cells yielded approximately 100 million unique TCR beta sequences, as an earlier analysis found. Regarding the study as a whole: Reported performance of the classifier showed diagnosis of cytomegalovirus status with high specificity and sensitivity. Among TCR beta chains, those listed as cytomegalovirus-associated numbered around 160. Analysis was performed later, and it showed HLA-associated TCR beta chains to be more clonally expanded than equally common others.

V shed 7 bases, J shed 0 bases, and the junction held 7 bases outside the gene matches. Germline V CDR1 and CDR2: MNHNS, SASEGT. The CDR3 runs 15 residues. The PCR made use of 60 Vbeta and 13 Jbeta primers. TCRdb keeps only in-frame clones here, not all; method: immunoSEQ multiplex PCR. The table shows 60,000 to 70,000 clones, with about 80% occurring only once. About this clone itself: Its antigen remains unidentified.

The rearrangement links TRBV6-1 to TRBJ1-2, with 8 bases lining up with TRBD1. This sequence originates from a woman in her thirties in good health and CMV-seronegative. Sequenced sample: PBMCs. Here the CDR3 DNA reads TGTGCCAGCATAATCGGACAGGGAGCTAACTATGGCTACACCTTC. It specifies CASIIGQGANYGYTF.